Detailed here is one T cell receptor (beta chain). Its antigen remains unidentified. In germline, CDR1 is LNHDA, CDR2 SQIVND (reference sequence). With 1 base removed from V and 5 bases from J, the gap between germline ends came to 12 bases. This CDR3 region has 14 residues. The data derive from a study of long-term antiretroviral therapy in people with HIV. General study results and limits: An increase in diversity followed ART, yet levels stayed below transplant donor controls. Clones that had undergone expansion before ART dominated the repertoire at all time points.

Each contributor possessed a minimum of one pre-ART and a minimum of two post-ART PBMC samples. Samples held roughly 0.95-10 million cryopreserved PBMC before DNA extraction. Run at survey level, the immunoSEQ assay was version v3.0. Only in-frame clones appear in the TCRdb table, and some are missing; sequencing was by immunoSEQ multiplex PCR. The sample includes about 28,000 clones, around 80% of them seen just once. Specimen: unsorted PBMCs, collected nearly 2.9 years after starting antiretroviral therapy. The receptor was isolated from a man younger than 40 with HIV. The rearrangement joins TRBV19 to TRBJ2-7; D is unresolved. The CDR3 DNA reads as TGTGCCAGTAGTATAGTATACGCCTCTAACGAGCAGTACTTC. This codes for CASSIVYASNEQYF.